Below, 9 T cell receptor beta chains from the same sample are listed, as sequenced in a study of blood T cell repertoires in COVID-19 (dated by TCRdb to 2019 to 2021). The library was produced with the immunoSEQ multiplex PCR assay. TCRdb limited this immuneACCESS table to in-frame rearrangements with V and J called. A share of clones is missing; checked studies link under half to unresolved V genes, and the rest is unexplained. This sample lists 150,000 to 200,000 clones; 60% to 80% were detected once. The top ten clones comprise around a sixth of the sample. Material: peripheral blood. The receptors derive from a man in his sixties with active or convalescent COVID-19.

The chain joins TRBV3-1 (or the pseudogene TRBV3-2) to TRBJ2-7; TRBD2 might be the D (6 bases). This CDR3 is 14 amino acids long. Germline V CDR1 and CDR2: LGHDT, YNNKEL (reference sequence). V was trimmed by 0 bases and J by 2 bases, leaving 8 bases between them. The CDR3 region is CASSQEAGTYEQYF. CDR3 bases: TGTGCCAGCAGCCAAGAGGCGGGGACCTACGAGCAGTACTTC.

There are a few counts of this clone. The chain carries TRBV29-1 and TRBJ2-7; 8 nucleotides line up with TRBD1. CDR3 size: 13 residues. The J segment lost 6 bases and the V segment lost 0 bases, leaving 4 bases of the junction unmatched. Per germline, CDR1 SQVTM and CDR2 ANQGSEA. The CDR3 sequence: CSVEDRGHGEQYF. The CDR3 DNA follows: TGCAGCGTTGAAGACAGGGGGCATGGCGAGCAGTACTTC.

V usage is TRBV5-4 and J usage is TRBJ2-1; D uncertain. V was pared by 0 bases and J by 8 bases, with 9 bases between. Per germline, CDR1 SGHNT and CDR2 YYREEE (reference sequence). The CDR3 has 13 residues. In DNA, the CDR3 is TGTGCCAGCAGCTTGGTACGAGGCGATGAGCAGTTCTTC. Its translation: CASSLVRGDEQFF.

This clone was seen more than once but under ten times. The chain has TRBV7-2 and TRBJ2-7; 8 nucleotides match TRBD2. The CDR3 runs to 14 residues. Germline trimming cut 1 base from V and 4 bases from J; bases unmatched to any gene: 3. In germline, CDR1 is SGHTA, CDR2 FQGNSA. CDR3 sequence (DNA): TGTGCCAGCAGCTTAGTAGCGGGATCTTACGAGCAGTACTTC. Amino acid sequence: CASSLVAGSYEQYF.

The genes are TRBV15 and TRBJ2-2; D is undetermined. The CDR3 spans 13 residues. V lost 3 bases, J lost 3 bases, and 5 bases lay in between. CDR1 is LNHNV, CDR2 YYDKDF, per germline (reference sequence). Here the CDR3 DNA reads TGTGCCACCAGCAGGAGATACACCGGGGAGCTGTTTTTT. Protein: CATSRRYTGELFF.

This clone was seen just once. The chain links TRBV10-3 to TRBJ2-6; 8 nucleotides agree with TRBD1. The length of the CDR3 is 16 residues. The germline V gene encodes CDR1 ENHRY and CDR2 SYGVKD. The J segment lost 0 bases and the V segment lost 11 bases, leaving 9 bases of the junction unmatched. The DNA of the CDR3 is TGTGCCGCTTCCGGGACAGGTCCCTCTGGGGCCAACGTCCTGACTTTC. This codes for CAASGTGPSGANVLTF.

The chain has TRBV6-5 and TRBJ1-4; the D is unclear. The V gene lost 6 bases and the J gene lost 0 bases, with 8 bases spanning the gap. This CDR3 comprises 14 residues. CDR1 is MNHEY, CDR2 SVGAGI, per germline. The CDR3 bases are TGTGCCAGCAGAAGCTTACCAACTAATGAAAAACTGTTTTTT. Residues: CASRSLPTNEKLFF.

This chain joins TRBV5-8 and TRBJ1-2; no clear D gene. CDR1 is SGHTS, CDR2 YDEGEE, per germline. Trimming pared 4 bases from V and 3 bases from J, leaving 10 bases between. This CDR3 contains 13 residues. The CDR3 here is CASSPVRDYGYTF. Here the CDR3 DNA reads TGTGCCAGCAGCCCCGTCCGGGACTATGGCTACACCTTC. Filled out from reference TRBV5-8 and TRBJ1-2, the complete variable domain reads EAGVTQSPTHLIKTRGQQATLRCSPISGHTSVYWYQQALGLGLQFLLWYDEGEERNRGNFPPRFSGRQFPNYSSELNVNALELEDSALYLCASSPVRDYGYTFGSGTRLTVV.

This clone was detected many times. V is TRBV30 and J is TRBJ1-6; a weak D match, TRBD1 (5 bases). Germline V CDR1 and CDR2: GTSNPN, SVGIG (reference sequence). The CDR3 spans 14 residues. Trimming removed 1 base from V and 8 bases from J, with 12 bases in between. In nucleotides, the CDR3 is TGTGCCTGGAGTGCGAGGGGAGGGGATTCACCCCTCCACTTT. This gives the protein CAWSARGGDSPLHF.